This T cell receptor (beta chain) derives from a study of cytomegalovirus exposure and HLA in healthy donors. Study in general: HLA-typed donors contributed about 85 million unique TCRs, which were held in an early data release.

The PCR made use of 60 Vbeta and 13 Jbeta primers. Profiled with immunoSEQ multiplex PCR; TCRdb holds only in-frame clones, not every one. Among around 150,000 clones, around 79% were seen once, and the ten largest hold 3.5%. Study findings and constraints: Reportedly, diagnosis of cytomegalovirus status by the classifier showed high specificity and sensitivity. One cluster of highly shared sequence variants probably arose as a sequencing artifact. More clonal expansion characterized HLA-associated TCR beta chains than equally common others in a later analysis.

For this clone: The antigen remains undetermined.

The specimen was PBMCs. This receptor was obtained from a human donor in good health.

Here the CDR3 DNA reads TGTGCCAGCAGCCGACAGGGGGCGAACACCGGGGAGCTGTTTTTT. Its protein product is CASSRQGANTGELFF. The chain combines TRBV5-6 with TRBJ2-2; 9 positions match TRBD1. The CDR3 has 15 amino acids. The J segment lost 0 bases and the V segment lost 4 bases, leaving 1 base of the junction unmatched. The germline V gene has CDR1 SGHDT and CDR2 YYEEEE.